This TCR beta chain is drawn from a study of blood T cell repertoires in COVID-19. This CDR3 region has 16 residues. V shed 0 bases and J shed 5 bases, with 16 bases lying between them. In germline, CDR1 is LNHNV, CDR2 YYDKDF (reference sequence). In the source study's methods: Amplified reference gene primers provided the basis for estimating nucleated cell counts. The method was immunoSEQ multiplex PCR; TCRdb's version includes in-frame clones alone and lacks a portion of them. V, J and clone size were drawn from that table, and D and trimming were deduced from the DNA. The sample has roughly 180,000 clones, around 78% seen once. Assignments of participants to cohorts depended upon their own reported clinical history.

Sequenced input: PBMCs or T cells enriched from blood (not recorded which). The rearrangement joins TRBV15 to TRBJ2-5, with D maybe TRBD2 (5 bases). The sequence came from a woman aged 50 to 60 who had recovered from COVID-19. CDR3 amino acids: CATSRDQMRVPETQYF. The CDR3 DNA reads TGTGCCACCAGCAGAGATCAGATGCGGGTCCCGGAGACCCAGTACTTC.